Sequencing of this TCR beta chain was carried out in a study of control samples from healthy donors and cancer patients. Here immunoSEQ multiplex PCR was the method, and the copy in TCRdb shows in-frame clones only, minus some. The repertoire holds about 120,000 clones, with roughly 91% as singletons. The sequence derives from a woman in her 70s in good health. The specimen was blood.

DNA for the CDR3: TGTGCCAGCAGTTCGACAGGGGTAGGAGACACTGAAGCTTTCTTT. This gives the protein CASSSTGVGDTEAFF. The J gene is TRBJ1-1, the V gene TRBV27, with 8 positions matching TRBD1. Germline lookup yields CDR1 MNHEY and CDR2 SMNVEV (reference sequence). V lost 4 bases, J lost 3 bases, and 7 bases stayed unmatched. CDR3 length: 15 amino acids.